The 2 T cell receptor beta chains below all came from one sample that was sequenced in a study of control samples from healthy donors and cancer patients. Produced via immunoSEQ multiplex PCR; TCRdb's table is partial and in-frame only. The sample includes approximately 71,000 clones, roughly 91% of them seen just once. The sample comprised PBMCs. Receptors originate from a man in his 60s with lung cancer.

The chain joins TRBV5-1 to TRBJ1-2; tentative D call: TRBD1 (5 bases). The CDR3 sequence is 15 residues long. The V gene's germline CDR1 is SGHRS and CDR2 YFSETQ. Trimming took off 1 base at V and 6 bases at J, with 16 bases between the two ends. Written as DNA, the CDR3 is TGCGCCAGCAGCTTGCTTCCGGGACCTGGAAATGGCTACACCTTC. Its protein is CASSLLPGPGNGYTF.

The CDR3 nucleotides read TGCGCCAGCAGCCCGACTGCCGGGTCTTACGAGCAGTACTTC. Translation gives CASSPTAGSYEQYF. V usage is TRBV5-1 and J usage is TRBJ2-7; D is unclear. This CDR3 region has 14 residues. The germline V and J ends were trimmed by 4 bases and 4 bases, with 15 bases remaining between them. Germline loops: CDR1 SGHRS, CDR2 YFSETQ.